A selection of T cell receptor beta chains follows, all from one sample in a study of identical twins. One entry per CDR3 protein results from TCRdb running MiXCR on the 5' RACE reads. This sample has fewer than 350,000 distinct CDR3 sequences, with under 9% found just once. The data also belong to a second study, concerning yellow fever vaccine responses in identical twins.

The sequencing sample was made of memory (CD45RO+) T cells sorted from blood. The receptors come from a woman in her late teens or twenties in good health. CDR3s leave out the opening cysteine and the closing phenylalanine or tryptophan. Each record gives: J gene, clone size, V gene, CDR3 protein. Clone size, where shown, is once, few, many, or a class for clones that have expanded.

>TRBJ2-5|-|TRBV25-1
ASSEPTATIAGRETQY
>TRBJ2-5|many|TRBV20-1
SAYRAKETQY
>TRBJ2-1|few|TRBV28
ASSSLAPSSYNEQF
>TRBJ2-7|many|TRBV5-1
ASSARVYEQY
>TRBJ2-1|few|TRBV12-3/TRBV12-4
ASSLGGVARGV
>TRBJ2-7|many|TRBV7-2
ASRKGVDPAEY
>TRBJ1-5|many|TRBV5-6
ASSLSQPSRNQPQH
>TRBJ1-6|many|TRBV24-1
ATSDPLGYLH
>TRBJ2-4|few|TRBV3-1
ASSRRGGNIQY
>TRBJ1-6|-|TRBV5-1
ASSDRGNSPLH
>TRBJ2-1|few|TRBV6-2/TRBV6-3
ASSTPSGKSYNEQF
>TRBJ2-1|few|TRBV25-1
ASSVAGAKGEQF
>TRBJ2-5|few|TRBV7-9
ASSFGTSGNQETQY
>TRBJ2-4|-|TRBV7-2
ASSLIGQGNKNIQY
>TRBJ2-5|-|TRBV6-1
ASRRQGEETQY
>TRBJ2-4|many|TRBV2
ASSDRTDLLAKNIQY
>TRBJ2-3|few|TRBV7-8
ASRTLIAGVDTQY
>TRBJ1-1|many|TRBV28
ASSLPSTVRTEAF
>TRBJ2-1|few|TRBV10-2
ASSQGLAGDTYNEQF
>TRBJ2-5|-|TRBV2
ASSAWGTSGLEETQY
>TRBJ2-1|-|TRBV2
AGHVWGQF